This T cell receptor beta chain was captured in a study of spatial heterogeneity in lung cancer. Each CDR3 protein gets one entry after TCRdb re-called the 5' RACE reads with MiXCR. Of more than 15,000 distinct CDR3 sequences listed, approximately 6.2% were seen once; the top ten hold 6.8%. CDR1 is DFQATT, CDR2 SNEGSKA, per germline (reference sequence). V lost 6 bases, J lost 2 bases, and 16 bases lay in between. The CDR3 totals 14 residues. To note about this clonotype: As yet, its antigen is unknown.

The study, taken as a whole, reports: Mutation counts in tumors were tracked by counts of expanded intratumoral alpha and beta TCRs.

Stated time point: sample taken at primary tumor resection. The specimen was lung tumor tissue, collected at surgery. This TCR came from a male donor with early-stage non-small cell lung cancer. This sequence joins TRBV20-1 and TRBJ1-2; D perhaps matches TRBD1 (6 bases). In nucleotides, the CDR3 is TGCAGTGCAAGACCGGACAGTTTCAACTATGGCTACACCTTC. It encodes CSARPDSFNYGYTF.